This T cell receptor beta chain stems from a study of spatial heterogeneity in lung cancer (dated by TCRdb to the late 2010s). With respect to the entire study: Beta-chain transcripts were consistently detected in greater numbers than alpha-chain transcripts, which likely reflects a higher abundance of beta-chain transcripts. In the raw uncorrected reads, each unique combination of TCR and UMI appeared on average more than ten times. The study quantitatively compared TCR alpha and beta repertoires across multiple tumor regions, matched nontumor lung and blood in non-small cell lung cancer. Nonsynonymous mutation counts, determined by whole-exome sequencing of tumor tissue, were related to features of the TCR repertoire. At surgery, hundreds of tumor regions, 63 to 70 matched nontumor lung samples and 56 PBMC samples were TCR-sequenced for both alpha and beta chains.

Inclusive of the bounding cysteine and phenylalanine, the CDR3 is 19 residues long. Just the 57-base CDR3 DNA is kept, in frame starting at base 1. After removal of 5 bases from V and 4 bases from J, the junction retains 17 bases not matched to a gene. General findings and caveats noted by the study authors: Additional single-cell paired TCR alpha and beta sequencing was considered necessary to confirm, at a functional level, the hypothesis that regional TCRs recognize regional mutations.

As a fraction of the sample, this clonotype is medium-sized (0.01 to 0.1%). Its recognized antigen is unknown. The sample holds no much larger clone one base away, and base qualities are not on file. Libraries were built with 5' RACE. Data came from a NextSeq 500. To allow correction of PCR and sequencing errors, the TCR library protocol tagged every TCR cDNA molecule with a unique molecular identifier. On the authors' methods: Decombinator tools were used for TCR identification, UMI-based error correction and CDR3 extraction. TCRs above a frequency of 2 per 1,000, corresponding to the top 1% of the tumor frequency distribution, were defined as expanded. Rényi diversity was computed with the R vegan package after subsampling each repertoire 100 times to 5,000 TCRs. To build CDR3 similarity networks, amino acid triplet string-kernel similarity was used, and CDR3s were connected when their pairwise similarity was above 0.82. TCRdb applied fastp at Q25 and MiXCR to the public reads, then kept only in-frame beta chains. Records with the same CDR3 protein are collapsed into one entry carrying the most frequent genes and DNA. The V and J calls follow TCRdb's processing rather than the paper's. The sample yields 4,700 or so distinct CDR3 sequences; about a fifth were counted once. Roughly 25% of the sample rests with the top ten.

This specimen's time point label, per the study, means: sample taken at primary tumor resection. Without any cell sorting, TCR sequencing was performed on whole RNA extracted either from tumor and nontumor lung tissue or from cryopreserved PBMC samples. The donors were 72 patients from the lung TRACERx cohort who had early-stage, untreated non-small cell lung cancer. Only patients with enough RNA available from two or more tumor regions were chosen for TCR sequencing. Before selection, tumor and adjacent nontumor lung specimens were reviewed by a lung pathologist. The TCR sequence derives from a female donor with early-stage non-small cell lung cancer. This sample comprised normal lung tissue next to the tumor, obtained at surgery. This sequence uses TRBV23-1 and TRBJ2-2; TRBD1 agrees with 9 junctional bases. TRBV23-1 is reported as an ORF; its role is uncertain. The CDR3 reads CASSATGTGFGRGTGELFF. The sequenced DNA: TGCGCCAGCAGTGCGACCGGGACAGGGTTCGGCCGGGGCACCGGGGAGCTGTTTTTT.